This is a list of T cell receptor beta chains from one sample in a study of T cells in Graves' hyperthyroidism and ophthalmopathy. TCRdb reanalysed the multiplex PCR reads using MiXCR and keeps one entry per CDR3 protein. The sample consists of a few hundred thousand distinct CDR3 sequences, roughly a sixth of them appearing once. Input material: blood. Source of these receptors: a woman in her 40s with Graves' ophthalmopathy. Both conserved end residues are part of each CDR3. Fields, in order: D gene, V gene, J gene, clone size, CDR3 protein, CDR3 DNA. The D gene is left open where the match is weak. A clone size is listed for some rows: how often the clone was seen (once, few, many), or a class if it is expanded.

d_call: NA
v_call: TRBV7-2
j_call: TRBJ2-7
clone_size: many
cdr3_aa: CASSLGASSKEQYF
cdr3_nt: TGTGCCAGCAGCTTAGGAGCGTCATCGAAGGAGCAGTACTTC

d_call: NA
v_call: TRBV2
j_call: TRBJ2-1
clone_size: many
cdr3_aa: CASGAAWGSYNEQFF
cdr3_nt: TGTGCCAGTGGGGCGGCTTGGGGATCCTACAATGAGCAGTTCTTC

d_call: TRBD2
v_call: TRBV10-3
j_call: TRBJ2-7
clone_size: many
cdr3_aa: CAISDERGTYEQYF
cdr3_nt: TGTGCCATCAGTGATGAGCGGGGGACCTACGAGCAGTACTTC

d_call: NA
v_call: TRBV11-2
j_call: TRBJ2-7
clone_size: NA
cdr3_aa: CASTDRPTWGDEQYF
cdr3_nt: TGTGCCAGCACCGATCGCCCCACATGGGGGGACGAGCAGTACTTC

d_call: TRBD2
v_call: TRBV15
j_call: TRBJ2-3
clone_size: few
cdr3_aa: CATSRLPSGGADTQYF
cdr3_nt: TGTGCCACCAGCAGACTACCTAGCGGGGGGGCAGATACGCAGTATTTT

d_call: TRBD1
v_call: TRBV9
j_call: TRBJ2-1
clone_size: many
cdr3_aa: CASSVGGQNYNEQFF
cdr3_nt: TGTGCCAGCAGCGTAGGGGGACAGAATTACAATGAGCAGTTCTTC

d_call: NA
v_call: TRBV2
j_call: TRBJ2-7
clone_size: NA
cdr3_aa: CASAGNYEQYF
cdr3_nt: TGTGCCAGCGCCGGGAACTACGAGCAGTACTTC

d_call: NA
v_call: TRBV10-3
j_call: TRBJ2-2
clone_size: NA
cdr3_aa: CAIGLNTGELFF
cdr3_nt: TGTGCCATAGGACTGAACACCGGGGAGCTGTTTTTT

d_call: NA
v_call: TRBV30
j_call: TRBJ1-2
clone_size: many
cdr3_aa: CAGKQGSRNYGYTF
cdr3_nt: TGTGCCGGAAAACAGGGATCCCGAAACTATGGCTACACCTTC

d_call: NA
v_call: TRBV4-1
j_call: TRBJ1-6
clone_size: few
cdr3_aa: CASSQVNSPLHF
cdr3_nt: TGCGCCAGCAGCCAAGTAAATTCACCCCTCCACTTT

d_call: TRBD2
v_call: TRBV6-4
j_call: TRBJ2-2
clone_size: NA
cdr3_aa: CASSVSLAAGELFF
cdr3_nt: TGTGCCAGCAGCGTCTCTCTAGCGGCCGGGGAGCTGTTTTTT

d_call: TRBD1
v_call: TRBV2
j_call: TRBJ1-5
clone_size: few
cdr3_aa: CASTEDRGYQPQHF
cdr3_nt: TGTGCCAGCACTGAGGACAGGGGGTACCAGCCCCAGCATTTT

d_call: NA
v_call: TRBV15
j_call: TRBJ2-3
clone_size: many
cdr3_aa: CATSTGQPTDTQYF
cdr3_nt: TGTGCCACCAGCACAGGACAGCCCACAGATACGCAGTATTTT

d_call: TRBD2
v_call: TRBV2
j_call: TRBJ2-7
clone_size: many
cdr3_aa: CASSVSSGGGYEQYF
cdr3_nt: TGTGCCAGCAGTGTGTCTAGCGGGGGTGGTTACGAGCAGTACTTC

d_call: NA
v_call: TRBV3-1
j_call: TRBJ2-2
clone_size: NA
cdr3_aa: CASSQGLTGAGTGGLFF
cdr3_nt: TGTGCCAGCAGCCAAGGATTAACAGGGGCTGGGACCGGGGGGCTGTTTTTT

d_call: NA
v_call: TRBV7-6
j_call: TRBJ2-7
clone_size: many
cdr3_aa: CASSLSEGREQYF
cdr3_nt: TGTGCCAGCAGCTTGTCCGAGGGGCGCGAGCAGTACTTC

d_call: TRBD1
v_call: TRBV11-2
j_call: TRBJ1-5
clone_size: many
cdr3_aa: CASSLTGVNQPQHF
cdr3_nt: TGTGCCAGCAGCTTAACAGGGGTCAATCAGCCCCAGCATTTT

d_call: NA
v_call: TRBV6-1
j_call: TRBJ1-2
clone_size: few
cdr3_aa: CASSEGAGNYGYTF
cdr3_nt: TGTGCCAGCAGTGAAGGAGCAGGGAACTATGGCTACACCTTC

d_call: TRBD2
v_call: TRBV20-1
j_call: TRBJ2-3
clone_size: NA
cdr3_aa: CSARPSGVSTDTQYF
cdr3_nt: TGCAGTGCTAGGCCTAGCGGGGTTTCCACAGATACGCAGTATTTT

d_call: TRBD1
v_call: TRBV29-1
j_call: TRBJ2-2
clone_size: NA
cdr3_aa: CSAPYRGRTGELFF
cdr3_nt: TGCAGCGCCCCGTACAGGGGGCGGACCGGGGAGCTGTTTTTT

d_call: NA
v_call: TRBV6-1
j_call: TRBJ1-1
clone_size: few
cdr3_aa: CATEENTEAFF
cdr3_nt: TGTGCCACGGAAGAAAACACTGAAGCTTTCTTT

d_call: NA
v_call: TRBV27
j_call: TRBJ1-5
clone_size: few
cdr3_aa: CASRPSLLNQPQHF
cdr3_nt: TGTGCCAGCAGACCCTCACTACTCAATCAGCCCCAGCATTTT

d_call: NA
v_call: TRBV28
j_call: TRBJ1-5
clone_size: NA
cdr3_aa: CASSSLFLLNSNQPQHF
cdr3_nt: TGTGCCAGCAGTTCTTTATTCCTTTTGAATAGCAATCAGCCCCAGCATTTT

d_call: TRBD1
v_call: TRBV9
j_call: TRBJ1-5
clone_size: NA
cdr3_aa: CASSALGQTNQPQHF
cdr3_nt: TGTGCCAGCAGCGCGCTGGGACAGACTAATCAGCCCCAGCATTTT

d_call: NA
v_call: TRBV20-1
j_call: TRBJ1-1
clone_size: few
cdr3_aa: CSARDGGKETEAFF
cdr3_nt: TGCAGTGCTAGAGACGGGGGGAAGGAGACTGAAGCTTTCTTT

d_call: NA
v_call: TRBV27
j_call: TRBJ1-5
clone_size: NA
cdr3_aa: CASTRTKSNQPQHF
cdr3_nt: TGTGCCAGCACCCGCACGAAGAGCAATCAGCCCCAGCATTTT

d_call: TRBD2
v_call: TRBV6-2/TRBV6-3
j_call: TRBJ2-7
clone_size: NA
cdr3_aa: CASQRGTSGPYEQYF
cdr3_nt: TGTGCCAGTCAACGGGGGACTAGCGGTCCCTACGAGCAGTACTTC

d_call: NA
v_call: TRBV5-8
j_call: TRBJ1-5
clone_size: few
cdr3_aa: CASGTGTTNQPQHF
cdr3_nt: TGTGCCAGCGGGACCGGGACGACTAATCAGCCCCAGCATTTT

d_call: NA
v_call: TRBV18
j_call: TRBJ2-6
clone_size: NA
cdr3_aa: CASSPLGKYGANVLTF
cdr3_nt: TGTGCCAGCTCACCTCTAGGGAAATATGGGGCCAACGTCCTGACTTTC

d_call: NA
v_call: TRBV27
j_call: TRBJ2-7
clone_size: many
cdr3_aa: CASSLQGGGLTYEQYF
cdr3_nt: TGTGCCAGCAGTTTACAAGGAGGGGGTCTGACCTACGAGCAGTACTTC

d_call: NA
v_call: TRBV6-1
j_call: TRBJ1-1
clone_size: many
cdr3_aa: CASSEGSWGNTEAFF
cdr3_nt: TGTGCCAGCAGTGAAGGGTCTTGGGGGAACACTGAAGCTTTCTTT

d_call: NA
v_call: TRBV2
j_call: TRBJ2-2
clone_size: many
cdr3_aa: CASRQNSGELFF
cdr3_nt: TGTGCCAGCAGACAGAACTCCGGGGAGCTGTTTTTT

d_call: NA
v_call: TRBV27
j_call: TRBJ2-5
clone_size: NA
cdr3_aa: CASSPYGPRGTQYF
cdr3_nt: TGTGCCAGCAGTCCCTACGGGCCGCGGGGGACCCAGTACTTC

d_call: NA
v_call: TRBV29-1
j_call: TRBJ2-2
clone_size: few
cdr3_aa: CSVEGPSTGELFF
cdr3_nt: TGCAGCGTTGAAGGACCCAGCACCGGGGAGCTGTTTTTT

d_call: TRBD1
v_call: TRBV11-2
j_call: TRBJ2-7
clone_size: NA
cdr3_aa: CASSLGQGVPYGQYF
cdr3_nt: TGTGCCAGCAGCTTAGGACAGGGGGTACCCTACGGGCAGTACTTC

d_call: NA
v_call: TRBV28
j_call: TRBJ2-7
clone_size: many
cdr3_aa: CASSIGGTFYEQYF
cdr3_nt: TGTGCCAGCAGTATCGGAGGGACGTTCTACGAGCAGTACTTC

d_call: NA
v_call: TRBV20-1
j_call: TRBJ2-7
clone_size: many
cdr3_aa: CSAAPGDEQYF
cdr3_nt: TGCAGTGCTGCCCCGGGGGACGAGCAGTACTTC

d_call: TRBD1
v_call: TRBV24-1
j_call: TRBJ1-1
clone_size: NA
cdr3_aa: CATFLYIGQGITEAFF
cdr3_nt: TGTGCCACCTTTTTGTACATCGGACAGGGGATTACTGAAGCTTTCTTT

d_call: NA
v_call: TRBV7-6
j_call: TRBJ2-5
clone_size: few
cdr3_aa: CASSLGSGAETQYF
cdr3_nt: TGTGCCAGCAGCTTAGGTTCGGGGGCAGAGACCCAGTACTTC

d_call: NA
v_call: TRBV6-5
j_call: TRBJ1-5
clone_size: many
cdr3_aa: CASSYWDSNQPQHF
cdr3_nt: TGTGCCAGCAGTTACTGGGATAGCAATCAGCCCCAGCATTTT

d_call: NA
v_call: TRBV20-1
j_call: TRBJ2-7
clone_size: NA
cdr3_aa: CSASDEGNYEQYF
cdr3_nt: TGCAGTGCTTCCGACGAGGGTAACTACGAGCAGTACTTC

d_call: NA
v_call: TRBV2
j_call: TRBJ1-5
clone_size: many
cdr3_aa: CASSPQGRNQPQHF
cdr3_nt: TGTGCCAGCAGTCCGCAGGGAAGGAATCAGCCCCAGCATTTT

d_call: NA
v_call: TRBV11-2
j_call: TRBJ2-7
clone_size: many
cdr3_aa: CASSFIGTEQYF
cdr3_nt: TGTGCCAGCAGCTTTATAGGGACCGAGCAGTACTTC

d_call: NA
v_call: TRBV28
j_call: TRBJ2-7
clone_size: many
cdr3_aa: CASSLNRAYEQYF
cdr3_nt: TGTGCCAGCAGTTTAAACAGAGCCTACGAGCAGTACTTC

d_call: NA
v_call: TRBV7-8
j_call: TRBJ1-6
clone_size: few
cdr3_aa: CASSPGGFSPLHF
cdr3_nt: TGTGCCAGCAGTCCCGGGGGGTTCTCACCCCTCCACTTT

d_call: NA
v_call: TRBV2
j_call: TRBJ1-5
clone_size: few
cdr3_aa: CASRADRLNQPQHF
cdr3_nt: TGTGCCAGCAGGGCCGACAGGTTGAATCAGCCTCAGCATTTT

d_call: NA
v_call: TRBV5-6
j_call: TRBJ2-1
clone_size: NA
cdr3_aa: CASSLNHEQFF
cdr3_nt: TGTGCCAGCAGCTTGAATCATGAGCAGTTCTTC

d_call: NA
v_call: TRBV5-1
j_call: TRBJ2-1
clone_size: few
cdr3_aa: CASSLGTADYNEQFF
cdr3_nt: TGCGCCAGCAGCTTGGGGACAGCCGACTACAATGAGCAGTTCTTC

d_call: NA
v_call: TRBV2
j_call: TRBJ1-3
clone_size: few
cdr3_aa: CASKNMDSGNTIYF
cdr3_nt: TGTGCCAGCAAAAACATGGATTCTGGAAACACCATATATTTT

d_call: NA
v_call: TRBV3-1
j_call: TRBJ2-7
clone_size: few
cdr3_aa: CASSQDLAASEQYF
cdr3_nt: TGTGCCAGCAGCCAAGATCTGGCAGCAAGCGAGCAGTACTTC